This T cell receptor beta chain was captured by sequencing in a study of blood T cell repertoires in COVID-19. Measured with immunoSEQ multiplex PCR; TCRdb has only the in-frame clones, and not every one. The repertoire consists of some 180,000 clones, with more than 80% occurring once and the leading ten covering 7.5% to 9.5%. The V gene lost 6 bases and the J gene lost 2 bases, with 7 bases spanning the gap. This CDR3 contains 13 residues. Per germline, CDR1 LNHDA and CDR2 SQIVND (reference sequence). The chain combines TRBV19 with TRBJ1-4, with unresolved D. Sequenced material: peripheral blood. The origin of this receptor is a woman aged 60-75 years with acute or convalescent COVID-19. CDR3 sequence reads: CASRSRTNEKLFF. The CDR3 DNA follows: TGTGCCAGTAGGTCGCGGACTAATGAAAAACTGTTTTTT.